This is a list of T cell receptor beta chains from one sample in a study of cytomegalovirus exposure and HLA in healthy donors. TCRdb's copy holds only in-frame clones and misses some; the assay was immunoSEQ multiplex PCR. The sample includes 95,000 to 100,000 clones, 76% of them seen just once. The material sequenced was PBMCs. The receptors were sampled from a woman between 55 and 75 years old in good health and CMV-seropositive. CDR3s include the opening cysteine and the closing phenylalanine or tryptophan. A D gene is named only where the DNA matches it firmly. Expanded clones are given a class, and other clones once, few, many or no size at all.

V gene	clone size	J gene	D gene	CDR3 protein	CDR3 DNA
TRBV27	-	TRBJ1-5	-	CASSKGQGNQPQHF	TGTGCCAGCTCAAAGGGGCAGGGCAATCAGCCCCAGCATTTT
TRBV18	-	TRBJ2-4	-	CASSPPGGTKNIQYF	TGTGCCAGCTCACCTCCAGGGGGGACCAAAAACATTCAGTACTTC
TRBV19	-	TRBJ1-1	TRBD1	CASSYRDRGPLLTEAFF	TGTGCCAGTAGCTACCGGGACAGGGGTCCCCTCCTCACTGAAGCTTTCTTT
TRBV19	few	TRBJ2-1	TRBD2	CASSGSGRAITYNEQFF	TGTGCCAGTAGTGGTAGCGGGAGGGCGATAACCTACAATGAGCAGTTCTTC
TRBV5-4	few	TRBJ2-7	-	CASSLAGMGHREQYF	TGTGCCAGCAGCTTGGCAGGAATGGGGCATCGAGAGCAGTACTTC
TRBV30	-	TRBJ1-2	-	CAWSVTGASNYGYTF	TGTGCCTGGAGTGTAACGGGAGCCTCTAACTATGGCTACACCTTC
TRBV27	-	TRBJ2-1	-	CASSFGSSYNEQFF	TGTGCCAGCAGTTTTGGCAGCTCCTACAATGAGCAGTTCTTC
TRBV18	-	TRBJ2-1	TRBD2	CASSPRPTNRNSGQPHTYNEQFF	TGTGCCAGCTCACCACGCCCCACGAACCGAAATAGCGGGCAACCCCATACCTACAATGAGCAGTTCTTC
TRBV5-1	-	TRBJ2-1	-	CASSVSTGPRVESYNEQFF	TGCGCCAGCAGCGTCTCAACAGGGCCCCGGGTGGAGTCCTACAATGAGCAGTTCTTC
TRBV6-1	-	TRBJ1-6	-	CASSDQGNVGSPLHF	TGTGCCAGCAGTGACCAGGGAAACGTAGGTTCACCCCTCCACTTT
TRBV5-1	-	TRBJ2-1	TRBD2	CASGLAGVFDEQFF	TGCGCCAGCGGGCTAGCGGGAGTTTTCGATGAACAGTTCTTC
TRBV15	-	TRBJ1-1	TRBD1	CATSREPGQGAPIRVPEAFF	TGTGCCACCAGCAGAGAGCCGGGACAGGGGGCGCCGATCAGGGTCCCTGAAGCTTTCTTT
TRBV6-6	-	TRBJ2-7	TRBD2	CASSYNGGRAREQYF	TGTGCCAGCAGTTATAACGGCGGGAGGGCCCGCGAGCAGTACTTC
TRBV5-1	-	TRBJ2-3	-	CASSLAGPTDTQYF	TGCGCCAGCAGCTTGGCCGGTCCCACAGATACGCAGTATTTT
TRBV7-3	-	TRBJ2-7	TRBD1	CASSLGGQGNEQYF	TGTGCCAGCAGCTTAGGCGGACAGGGGAACGAGCAGTACTTC
TRBV5-1	-	TRBJ2-7	TRBD1	CASSPGTGTYEQYF	TGCGCCAGCAGCCCCGGGACAGGGACCTACGAGCAGTACTTC
TRBV9	-	TRBJ2-5	TRBD2	CASSVAARLAGGDQYF	TGTGCCAGCAGCGTAGCCGCGAGACTAGCAGGCGGAGACCAGTACTTC
TRBV12-5	-	TRBJ1-2	-	CASGLVPAGNGYTF	TGTGCTAGTGGTTTGGTACCGGCAGGGAATGGCTACACCTTC
TRBV2	once	TRBJ1-2	-	CASSGLRVDGYTF	TGTGCCAGCAGTGGACTGAGGGTAGATGGCTACACCTTC
TRBV4-2	-	TRBJ1-5	TRBD1	CASSQLRDRDSNAPQHF	TGTGCCAGCAGCCAGTTACGGGACAGGGATTCTAATGCGCCCCAGCATTTT
TRBV27	-	TRBJ1-2	-	CASRPRANYGYTF	TGTGCCAGCAGACCGAGAGCTAACTATGGCTACACCTTC
TRBV18	-	TRBJ2-3	-	CASSTWRTGTDTQYF	TGTGCCAGCTCCACCTGGAGGACTGGCACAGATACGCAGTATTTT
TRBV27	-	TRBJ1-1	-	CASRSATGYTEAFF	TGTGCCAGCAGATCCGCTACAGGGTACACTGAAGCTTTCTTT
TRBV2	-	TRBJ2-7	-	CASSSGVIPYEQYF	TGTGCCAGCAGTTCAGGTGTCATCCCCTACGAGCAGTACTTC
TRBV4-1	-	TRBJ2-3	TRBD2	CASSLLASGRAADTQYF	TGCGCCAGCAGCCTCCTAGCTAGCGGGAGGGCCGCAGATACGCAGTATTTT
TRBV6-6	-	TRBJ2-7	TRBD2	CASSYRTSGRVYEQYF	TGTGCCAGCAGTTACCGGACTAGCGGGAGGGTGTACGAGCAGTACTTC
TRBV2	few	TRBJ2-2	TRBD1	CAGGGQGAGELFF	TGTGCCGGAGGGGGACAGGGAGCCGGGGAGCTGTTTTTT
TRBV30	-	TRBJ1-2	-	CAWSRTDKYGYTF	TGTGCCTGGAGTAGGACAGACAAATATGGCTACACCTTC
TRBV2	few	TRBJ1-2	-	CASSEIERDYGYTF	TGTGCCAGCAGTGAGATCGAGCGTGACTATGGCTACACCTTC
TRBV28	once	TRBJ2-2	-	CASRGAAPNTGELFF	TGTGCCAGCAGGGGGGCAGCTCCGAACACCGGGGAGCTGTTTTTT
TRBV7-9	-	TRBJ1-4	-	CSSSFTGEKLFF	TGTTCCAGCAGTTTTACAGGCGAAAAACTGTTTTTT
TRBV19	-	TRBJ2-7	TRBD1	CASSAGTVFSEQYF	TGTGCCAGTAGCGCCGGGACAGTATTTTCCGAGCAGTACTTC
TRBV21-1	-	TRBJ2-7	-	CASSGLADYEQYF	TGTGCCAGCAGCGGACTAGCGGACTACGAGCAGTACTTC
TRBV14	-	TRBJ2-7	TRBD1	CASSRRTGVTYEQYF	TGTGCCAGCAGCCGCCGCACAGGGGTTACCTACGAGCAGTACTTC
TRBV11-1	many	TRBJ1-2	-	CASSLDGATNYGYTF	TGTGCCAGCAGCTTAGATGGGGCCACTAACTATGGCTACACCTTC
TRBV19	-	TRBJ1-2	TRBD1	CASGRTGGYGYTF	TGTGCCAGTGGCCGGACAGGAGGCTATGGCTACACCTTC
TRBV30	once	TRBJ2-7	-	CAWTGLSYEQYF	TGTGCCTGGACAGGGCTCTCCTACGAGCAGTACTTC
TRBV28	-	TRBJ2-3	-	CASSLGGADYATQYF	TGTGCCAGCAGTTTGGGGGGGGCAGACTATGCTACGCAGTATTTT
TRBV27	once	TRBJ2-7	-	CASSSYKEGSHEQYF	TGTGCCAGCAGCTCATATAAGGAGGGCTCCCACGAGCAGTACTTC
TRBV20-1	-	TRBJ2-3	-	CSASSTDTQYF	TGCAGTGCCAGTTCCACAGATACGCAGTATTTT
TRBV6-6	-	TRBJ2-5	-	CASSYVLSETQYF	TGTGCCAGCAGTTATGTCTTATCAGAGACCCAGTACTTC
TRBV7-9	-	TRBJ2-2	TRBD2	CASSAPGGRNTGELFF	TGTGCCAGCAGCGCCCCGGGGGGGCGAAACACCGGGGAGCTGTTTTTT
TRBV28	-	TRBJ2-3	TRBD1	CASSGALQGIADTQYF	TGTGCCAGCAGTGGGGCTTTACAGGGGATTGCAGATACGCAGTATTTT
TRBV29-1	once	TRBJ1-1	TRBD1	CSTRTGRGNTEAFF	TGCAGCACCCGGACAGGACGAGGGAACACTGAAGCTTTCTTT
TRBV6-4	-	TRBJ2-2	-	CASTASPGTGELFF	TGTGCCAGCACCGCCAGCCCGGGTACCGGGGAGCTGTTTTTT
TRBV18	once	TRBJ2-7	-	CASSPSQVNYEQYF	TGTGCCAGCTCACCCTCACAGGTGAACTACGAGCAGTACTTC
TRBV10-2	-	TRBJ2-2	-	CASSDRGTGELFF	TGCGCCAGCAGTGACAGGGGCACCGGGGAGCTGTTTTTT
TRBV5-6	-	TRBJ2-7	TRBD2	CASSLFRSSGIRDEQYF	TGTGCCAGCAGCTTGTTCCGGTCTAGCGGGATCAGAGACGAGCAGTACTTC
TRBV6-5	-	TRBJ2-7	-	CASSPQQGTEQYF	TGTGCCAGCAGTCCACAGCAGGGTACCGAGCAGTACTTC
TRBV28	-	TRBJ2-7	-	CASSPLVYEQYF	TGTGCCAGCAGCCCCCTTGTCTACGAGCAGTACTTC
TRBV7-2	few	TRBJ2-3	-	CASSSSWRDTQYF	TGTGCCAGCAGCTCCTCGTGGAGGGATACGCAGTATTTT
TRBV14	-	TRBJ1-3	TRBD1	CASRRQGSGNTIYF	TGTGCCAGCAGACGACAGGGAAGTGGAAACACCATATATTTT
TRBV15	-	TRBJ2-1	-	CATSREGGPYNEQFF	TGTGCCACCAGCAGAGAGGGCGGGCCGTACAATGAGCAGTTCTTC
TRBV27	-	TRBJ2-7	TRBD2	CASRPQLAGIPTEQYF	TGTGCCAGCAGACCCCAACTAGCGGGAATTCCCACCGAGCAGTACTTC
TRBV4-2	-	TRBJ1-5	-	CASSQDMGQVNQPQHF	TGTGCCAGCAGCCAAGATATGGGGCAGGTGAATCAGCCCCAGCATTTT
TRBV30	-	TRBJ1-4	-	CAWRRPPGEKLFF	TGTGCCTGGAGAAGACCTCCGGGGGAAAAACTGTTTTTT
TRBV6-5	-	TRBJ2-7	TRBD2	CASSPTSGPYEQYF	TGTGCCAGCAGTCCGACTAGCGGTCCGTACGAGCAGTACTTC
TRBV6-1	-	TRBJ2-3	TRBD2	CASSGRLAGGFTDTQYF	TGTGCCAGCAGTGGCAGACTAGCGGGAGGGTTCACAGATACGCAGTATTTT